Sequencing of this T cell receptor (beta chain) was carried out in a study of cytotoxic CD8 clonotypes in ibrutinib-treated CLL. Study-level findings and limits: Treatment left the uncommon public clonotypes either contracted or stable in frequency. Baseline clonality, higher than in age-matched healthy donors, tracked circulating CD8+ T-cell counts.

As input for TCR beta libraries, around 2.1 micrograms of genomic DNA came from cryopreserved PBMCs. Assay: immunoSEQ multiplex PCR; the TCRdb copy retains only in-frame clones and omits some. The table records some 290,000 clones, around four fifths of them present only once. As concerns this clone: Its target is not known.

V was trimmed by 2 bases and J by 5 bases, leaving 20 bases between them. The CDR3 runs 16 residues. The germline V gene has CDR1 SGHNT and CDR2 YYREEE (reference sequence). Sequencing was performed on PBMCs, taken before ibrutinib treatment. The receptor comes from a human donor with chronic lymphocytic leukemia. V gene TRBV5-4 combines with J gene TRBJ2-7, with D possibly being TRBD2 (6 bases). DNA for the CDR3: TGTGCCAGCAGCTTTGGGTTGTCGGGAGTCGGGGACGAGCAGTACTTC. This encodes CASSFGLSGVGDEQYF.